Below are 14 T cell receptor beta chains sequenced from a single sample in a study of read filtering for tumor transcriptome and immune sequencing. Molecular barcoded adaptors covering alpha/delta and beta/gamma chains were used on about 390 ng RNA. TCRdb reanalysed the reads using MiXCR and keeps one entry per CDR3 protein. This sample yields tens of thousands of distinct CDR3 sequences, of which about 21% are seen a single time; around 15% belongs to the top ten. The sample consisted of a population of CD138-negative cells sorted from bone marrow. The receptors shown here come from a donor aged 40 or older with multiple myeloma.

This clonotype showed up many times. This chain connects TRBV11-3 to TRBJ2-3; D assignment may be TRBD1 or TRBD2 (6 bases each). CDR3 length: 16 residues. Germline V gene data show CDR1 as SGHNT and CDR2 as YENEEA. Deletions cut 2 bases from V and 2 bases from J, with 14 bases between. The CDR3 DNA sequence: TGTGCCAGCAGCTTACTAGATGGGGGGCTCACAGATACGCAGTATTTT. Its translation is CASSLLDGGLTDTQYF. The full variable domain, in which reference TRBV11-3 and TRBJ2-3 provide the parts outside the CDR3, is EAGVVQSPRYKIIEKKQPVAFWCNPISGHNTLYWYLQNLGQGPELLIRYENEEAVDDSQLPKDRFSAERLKGVDSTLKIQPAELGDSAVYLCASSLLDGGLTDTQYFGPGTRLTVL.

The sample holds many counts of this clonotype. The CDR3 DNA follows: TGTGCCAGGCGCGAGATTGGGGAGACCCAGTACTTC. It encodes CARREIGETQYF. The chain is built from TRBV2 and TRBJ2-5; the D is unclear. Germline V gene sequence: CDR1 SNHLY, CDR2 FYNNEI. This CDR3 comprises 12 residues. V shed 9 bases and J shed 5 bases, with 13 bases lying between them.

This clonotype was recorded many times. The rearrangement joins TRBV28 to TRBJ2-1; maybe TRBD1 (6 bases). V shed 6 bases and J shed 0 bases, with 9 bases lying between them. Germline V gene sequence: CDR1 MDHEN, CDR2 SYDVKM. This CDR3 spans 14 amino acids. Written as DNA, the CDR3 is TGTGCCAGCAGAGGCAGGGGCTCCTACAATGAGCAGTTCTTC. Translated, it gives CASRGRGSYNEQFF. The variable domain in full, with the rest retrieved from reference TRBV28 and TRBJ2-1, is DVKVTQSSRYLVKRTGEKVFLECVQDMDHENMFWYRQDPGLGLRLIYFSYDVKMKEKGDIPEGYSVSREKKERFSLILESASTNQTSMYLCASRGRGSYNEQFFGPGTRLTVL.

The table lists this clonotype with many counts. The chain couples TRBV12-3 or TRBV12-4 to TRBJ2-6; D is perhaps TRBD2 (5 bases). The CDR3 contains 17 residues. The V end was cut by 6 bases, the J end by 1 base, with 16 bases between. The CDR3 DNA reads TGTGCCAGCAGCCCCCCATGGGAGAGTTCTGGGGCCAACGTCCTGACTTTC. This sequence encodes CASSPPWESSGANVLTF.

This clonotype was detected ten times or more. The rearrangement links TRBV27 to TRBJ2-2; the D gene is possibly TRBD2 (7 bases). Per the germline V gene, CDR1 is MNHEY and CDR2 is SMNVEV (reference sequence). This CDR3 has 17 amino acids. V lost 1 base and J lost 0, with 12 bases in between. The CDR3: CASSLFWGGTNTGELFF. The CDR3 DNA sequence: TGTGCCAGCAGTTTATTCTGGGGGGGCACGAACACCGGGGAGCTGTTTTTT.

This clonotype was recorded at least ten times. The chain couples TRBV12-3 or TRBV12-4 to TRBJ1-6; D ambiguous. CDR3 size: 14 residues. V shed 7 bases and J shed 0 bases, with 7 bases lying between them. In nucleotides, the CDR3 is TGTGCCAGCACTCTGAGCTCCTATAATTCACCCCTCCACTTT. Protein product: CASTLSSYNSPLHF.

This clonotype was seen only a few times. CDR3 coding DNA: TGTGCCAGCAGGGGACTAGCGGGAGGTTACGTGGAGACCCAGTACTTC. It encodes CASRGLAGGYVETQYF. V usage is TRBV6-2 or TRBV6-3 and J usage is TRBJ2-5, with TRBD2 matching over 15 bases. The CDR3 runs to 16 residues. CDR1 MNHEY and CDR2 SVGEGT come from the germline V gene. V lost 6 bases and J lost 5; bases outside the gene matches: 7.

This clonotype was counted many times. The chain employs TRBV6-1 and TRBJ2-1; maybe TRBD1 (6 bases). The CDR3 is 15 residues long. Trimming cost V 7 bases and J 4 bases, with 17 bases left between them. Germline CDR1 reads MNHNS; CDR2 reads SASEGT. The CDR3 nucleotides read TGTGCCAGCATCGAGAACCTCCAGGGGTACAATGAGCAGTTCTTC. Amino acids: CASIENLQGYNEQFF.

V and J are TRBV19 and TRBJ1-5, with a tentative D call TRBD1 (5 bases). The CDR3 covers 14 residues. Germline CDR1 LNHDA, CDR2 SQIVND (reference sequence). The V end was cut by 6 bases, the J end by 4 bases, with 13 bases between. DNA for the CDR3: TGTGCCAGTAGGGACTCCGGGGGGAATCAGCCCCAGCATTTT. Its protein product is CASRDSGGNQPQHF.

This clonotype was detected ten times or more. This chain uses TRBV12-3 or TRBV12-4 with TRBJ2-2; no firm D call. The V gene lost 5 bases and the J gene lost 5 bases, with 15 bases spanning the gap. CDR3 size: 15 residues. The chain's CDR3 is CASSRSRSYTGELFF. CDR3 in DNA: TGTGCCAGCAGTCGGTCCAGATCTTATACCGGGGAGCTGTTTTTT.

This clonotype has only a few counts. V and J are TRBV27 and TRBJ2-1; D unclear. The germline V and J ends were trimmed by 7 bases and 3 bases, with 10 bases remaining between them. CDR3 length equals 13 residues. The germline V gene encodes CDR1 MNHEY and CDR2 SMNVEV (reference sequence). The CDR3: CASTRSDYNEQFF. The CDR3 nucleotides read TGTGCCAGCACCCGTTCAGACTACAATGAGCAGTTCTTC.

The table lists this clonotype with many counts. This chain uses TRBV6-1 with TRBJ2-2; D remains unclear. CDR3 length: 13 residues. Germline CDR1 and CDR2: MNHNS and SASEGT. V was trimmed by 7 bases and J by 5 bases, leaving 11 bases between them. CDR3 sequence (DNA): TGTGCCAGCAACCCCTCTGGTACCGGGGAGCTGTTTTTT. Translated, it gives CASNPSGTGELFF.

Many counts were recorded for this clonotype. The chain has TRBV28 and TRBJ2-2; D gene unclear. Looked up from germline, CDR1 is MDHEN and CDR2 is SYDVKM. CDR3 length: 12 amino acids. Trimming shortened V by 5 bases and J by 1 base, and 2 bases separated the two germline ends. The CDR3 nucleotides are TGTGCCAGCAGTGAGAACACCGGGGAGCTGTTTTTT. It codes for CASSENTGELFF.

The chain uses TRBV28 and TRBJ2-1, with D perhaps being TRBD1 or TRBD2 (6 bases each). The germline V gene has CDR1 MDHEN and CDR2 SYDVKM. V lost 5 bases and J 8 bases, leaving 16 bases between the germline ends. CDR3 size: 14 residues. CDR3 in DNA: TGTGCCAGCAGTGGCTCTCCGGGGGCGGATGAGCAGTTCTTC. This encodes CASSGSPGADEQFF.